These 20 T cell receptor beta chains were sequenced from one sample in a study of T-cell reconstitution after alpha-beta-depleted transplantation in children. The TCRbeta library was prepared with unique molecular identifiers. TCRdb analysed the PCR reads with MiXCR anew, one entry per CDR3 protein. The sample records almost 600,000 distinct CDR3 sequences, 27% being singletons. The material sequenced was PBMCs, taken before TCRalphabeta/CD19-depleted stem cell transplant. The receptor set was obtained from a boy in the first two years of life with Wiskott-Aldrich syndrome, due to receive a stem cell transplant.

The chain recombines TRBV20-1 with TRBJ1-2, with D possibly TRBD1 on 5 matching bases. The length of the CDR3 is 14 residues. Trimming removed 5 bases at V and 3 bases at J, with 16 bases between. Germline CDR1 and CDR2: DFQATT and SNEGSKA (reference sequence). The CDR3 DNA reads TGCAGTGCTCATGGGGCCCCCGGAGACTATGGCTACACCTTC. The encoded protein is CSAHGAPGDYGYTF.

The chain is built from TRBV5-1 and TRBJ2-5; 9 nucleotides line up with TRBD2. Germline values: CDR1 SGHRS, CDR2 YFSETQ. The CDR3 contains 17 residues. J gave up 1 base and V 2 bases, and 9 bases lay outside the gene matches. The chain's CDR3 is CASSFRPGGRAQETQYF. In DNA form, the CDR3 reads TGCGCCAGCAGCTTTCGACCCGGCGGGAGGGCCCAAGAGACCCAGTACTTC.

The chain recombines TRBV5-5 with TRBJ2-7, with D possibly being TRBD1 or TRBD2 (5 bases each). CDR1 and CDR2 from the germline V gene are SGHKS and YYEKEE (reference sequence). The CDR3 extends over 13 amino acids. With 4 bases removed from V and 7 bases from J, the gap between germline ends came to 15 bases. In nucleotides, the CDR3 is TGTGCCAGCAGCCCGGGGCCCCTCAAGGAGCAGTACTTC. This encodes CASSPGPLKEQYF.

This clonotype was counted between two and nine times. This chain links TRBV5-1 with TRBJ2-1; 10 bases agree with TRBD2. Germline loops: CDR1 SGHRS, CDR2 YFSETQ. The CDR3 contains 15 residues. The junction had 7 bases not matched to a gene; V was cut back by 4 bases and J by 6 bases. As DNA, the CDR3 is TGCGCCAGCAGCCACAGCGGGAGGGAGATCAATGAGCAGTTCTTC. It translates to CASSHSGREINEQFF.

The chain carries TRBV20-1 and TRBJ2-1, with 8 bases that match TRBD2. Germline V gene lookup returns CDR1 DFQATT and CDR2 SNEGSKA (reference sequence). V dropped 0 bases and J dropped 7; count of bases not matched to a gene: 8. CDR3 length: 15 residues. CDR3 nucleotide sequence: TGCAGTGCTAGAGAATCCCCGGGAGGGCGGAATGAGCAGTTCTTC. It translates to CSARESPGGRNEQFF.

The rearrangement joins TRBV7-2 to TRBJ1-2; 8 positions match TRBD1. V shed 7 bases and J 3 bases; nucleotides not matched to a gene: 4. Germline values: CDR1 SGHTA, CDR2 FQGNSA. There are 13 residues in the CDR3. The CDR3 protein is CASTPTGDYGYTF. CDR3 in DNA: TGTGCCAGCACCCCGACAGGGGACTATGGCTACACCTTC. Filled out from reference TRBV7-2 and TRBJ1-2, the complete variable domain reads GAGVSQSPSNKVTEKGKDVELRCDPISGHTALYWYRQSLGQGLEFLIYFQGNSAPDKSGLPSDRFSAERTGGSVSTLTIQRTQQEDSAVYLCASTPTGDYGYTFGSGTRLTVV.

This clonotype showed up just a few times. The chain carries TRBV11-2 and TRBJ1-2, with TRBD1 as a possible D gene (6 bases). The CDR3 sequence is 14 residues long. Trimming removed 4 bases at V and 2 bases at J, with 11 bases between. CDR1 is SGHAT and CDR2 is FQNNGV in the germline V gene. DNA for the CDR3: TGTGCCAGCAGCTCTACAGGGAACAACTATGGCTACACCTTC. Translating it yields CASSSTGNNYGYTF.

The chain uses TRBV7-6 and TRBJ2-1; D tentatively fits TRBD1 or TRBD2 (5 bases each). Deletions cut 0 bases from V and 9 bases from J, with 18 bases between. This CDR3 spans 16 amino acids. CDR1 SGHVS and CDR2 FNYEAQ come from the germline V gene. The CDR3 DNA sequence: TGTGCCAGCAGCTTAGCCTGGGACCGCCCCGGAGGTGAGCAGTTCTTC. It encodes CASSLAWDRPGGEQFF.

This clonotype showed up just a few times. The chain couples TRBV6-5 to TRBJ1-1; D ambiguous. The germline V gene has CDR1 MNHEY and CDR2 SVGAGI. The CDR3 consists of 15 residues. V gave up 0 bases and J gave up 0 bases, with 8 bases separating them. CDR3 sequence reads: CASSYSGHLNTEAFF. The CDR3 DNA is TGTGCCAGCAGTTACTCAGGGCACCTGAACACTGAAGCTTTCTTT.

There are a few counts of this clonotype. The V and J genes are TRBV12-3 or TRBV12-4 and TRBJ2-3; D call uncertain. CDR3 length: 13 amino acids. Trimming cost V 6 bases and J 3 bases, with 10 bases left between them. CDR3 amino acids: CASRSLGTDTQYF. As DNA, the CDR3 is TGTGCCAGCAGATCCTTGGGGACAGATACGCAGTATTTT.

This clonotype has just a few counts. The CDR3 region is CASSLGQAYEQFF. Written as DNA, the CDR3 is TGTGCCAGCAGCTTGGGACAGGCCTATGAGCAGTTCTTC. The chain uses TRBV7-9 and TRBJ2-1, with 8 bases identical to TRBD1. With 3 bases clipped from V and 8 bases from J, the junction kept 3 bases outside the gene matches. CDR3 length equals 13 residues. CDR1 is SEHNR, CDR2 FQNEAQ, per germline (reference sequence).

The chain joins TRBV5-1 to TRBJ2-7, with D possibly being TRBD1 (6 bases). This CDR3 contains 15 residues. V lost 2 bases to trimming and J lost 3 bases, with 15 bases between them. The germline V gene has CDR1 SGHRS and CDR2 YFSETQ. Here the CDR3 DNA reads TGCGCCAGCAGCTTCGAACAGGGTGTGGGCTACGAGCAGTACTTC. As protein: CASSFEQGVGYEQYF. The full variable domain, completed using reference TRBV5-1 and TRBJ2-7, is KAGVTQTPRYLIKTRGQQVTLSCSPISGHRSVSWYQQTPGQGLQFLFEYFSETQRNKGNFPGRFSGRQFSNSRSEMNVSTLELGDSALYLCASSFEQGVGYEQYFGPGTRLTVT.

This clonotype was recorded a few times. The V gene is TRBV27, the J gene TRBJ2-2; a weak D match, TRBD2 (6 bases). V was trimmed by 7 bases and J by 4 bases, leaving 16 bases between them. The germline gives CDR1 MNHEY, CDR2 SMNVEV (reference sequence). CDR3 length: 15 amino acids. CDR3 residues: CASTNIGSGTGELFF. Written as DNA, the CDR3 is TGTGCCAGCACTAATATCGGGAGCGGCACCGGGGAGCTGTTTTTT.

CDR3 nucleotide sequence: TGTGCCAGCAGTTTTTTGTTGTTGGGGCGCAAAGGGGAGACCCAGTACTTC. Residues: CASSFLLLGRKGETQYF. The chain carries TRBV12-3 or TRBV12-4 and TRBJ2-5, with D perhaps TRBD1 (5 bases). This CDR3 is built from 17 residues. The V end lost 3 bases, the J end lost 5 bases, and 22 bases lay between the germline ends.

This clonotype was picked up a small number of times. The V call is TRBV7-8, the J call TRBJ2-3; unclear D gene. Germline CDR1 is SGHVS and CDR2 is FQNEAQ. Between the trimmed V and J ends, which lost 6 bases and 3 bases, there was a span of 13 bases. CDR3 length: 14 amino acids. The CDR3 sequence is CASRPVRATDTQYF. CDR3 nucleotides: TGTGCCAGCAGACCGGTACGGGCGACAGATACGCAGTATTTT.

The rearrangement uses TRBV4-1 and TRBJ2-7; D perhaps matches TRBD1 (6 bases). Germline assignment: CDR1 MGHRA and CDR2 YSYEKL. The CDR3 sequence is 16 residues long. Trimming took off 0 bases at V and 2 bases at J, with 14 bases between the two ends. The DNA for the CDR3 is TGCGCCAGCAGCCAAGATGGGGGCGTGTTGACCTACGAGCAGTACTTC. Translated, it gives CASSQDGGVLTYEQYF.

This clonotype has a handful of counts. The J gene is TRBJ2-1, the V gene TRBV28; a possible D gene is TRBD2 (5 bases). The CDR3 totals 16 residues. The V end lost 1 base, the J end lost 9 bases, and 19 bases lay between the germline ends. Germline-derived CDR1 and CDR2 are MDHEN and SYDVKM. CDR3 DNA: TGTGCCAGCAGTTTATATTCCACAGCCAAAGGGAGTGAGCAGTTCTTC. It specifies CASSLYSTAKGSEQFF.

The V call is TRBV4-1, the J call TRBJ2-1; a possible D gene is TRBD2 (5 bases). The CDR3 is 15 amino acids. V was pared by 0 bases and J by 3 bases, with 9 bases between. CDR1 is MGHRA and CDR2 is YSYEKL in the germline V gene. DNA of the CDR3: TGCGCCAGCAGCCAAGAAACGGGATTCTACAATGAGCAGTTCTTC. Residues: CASSQETGFYNEQFF.

V and J are TRBV5-1 and TRBJ2-7, with 8 bases identical to TRBD2. Germline assignment: CDR1 SGHRS and CDR2 YFSETQ. CDR3 length: 15 residues. Trimming at V came to 4 bases and at J to 2 bases, leaving 8 bases not matched to a gene. DNA for the CDR3: TGCGCCAGCAGCCTCCGTGGGACTAGTACCTACGAGCAGTACTTC. As protein: CASSLRGTSTYEQYF.

This clonotype was seen only a few times. This sequence joins TRBV12-3 or TRBV12-4 and TRBJ2-7, with 12 nucleotides matching TRBD2. V dropped 3 bases and J dropped 3; count of bases not matched to a gene: 9. The CDR3 spans 17 residues. CDR3 loop: CASSLGLAGTTFYEQYF. In DNA form, the CDR3 reads TGTGCCAGCAGTTTGGGACTAGCGGGCACAACATTCTACGAGCAGTACTTC.